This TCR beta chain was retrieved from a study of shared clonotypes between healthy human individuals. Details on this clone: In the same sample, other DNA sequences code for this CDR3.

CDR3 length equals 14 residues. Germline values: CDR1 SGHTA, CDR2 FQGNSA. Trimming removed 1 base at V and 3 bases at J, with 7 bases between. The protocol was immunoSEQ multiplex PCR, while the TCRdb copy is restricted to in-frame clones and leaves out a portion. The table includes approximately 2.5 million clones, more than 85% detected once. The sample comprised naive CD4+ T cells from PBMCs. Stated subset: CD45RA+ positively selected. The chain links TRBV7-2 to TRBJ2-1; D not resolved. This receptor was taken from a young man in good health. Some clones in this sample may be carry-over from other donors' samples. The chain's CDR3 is CASSLVAVYNEQFF. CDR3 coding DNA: TGTGCCAGCAGCTTAGTCGCGGTCTACAATGAGCAGTTCTTC.